This T cell receptor (beta chain) was sequenced in a study of blood T cell repertoires in COVID-19 (TCRdb year 2020). Background on the whole study: Collaborator samples came from the United States, Italy and Spain and covered acute and convalescent phases of COVID-19. The prospective study material was composed of cDNA or gDNA derived from T cells, B-cell-depleted T cells, or PBMCs. Deeply sampled blood TCRbeta repertoires from subjects exposed to, actively infected with, or recovered from COVID-19 were included in the dataset. A freely available public database, intended as a resource for researchers studying the immune response to SARS-CoV-2, is where the repertoires were released. The samples were drawn from two sources: the first 160 participants of the ongoing ImmuneRACE study, and 1,254 subjects contributed by 6 global collaborators. The sample metadata nearly always contained a de-identified subject ID, COVID-19 status, age in years and sex. Where available, HLA class I and class II types were taken from metadata supplied by the sample provider and were not determined by assay-based typing.

Trimming takes 0 bases off V and 3 bases off J; junction bases not matched to a gene: 1. The germline V gene sets CDR1 to SGHRS and CDR2 to YFSETQ. CDR3 length: 14 amino acids, cysteine to phenylalanine. The retained sequence is limited to the CDR3, 42 bases, with the frame set at the first base. Here is what the overall study found, with its caveats: The amount of clinical and demographic metadata varied by source and participant and was provided uncurated.

The immunoSEQ Assay, a bias-controlled multiplex PCR, was used to amplify TCRbeta CDR3 regions from genomic DNA. The original methods were these. The number of nucleated cells in each sample was estimated from the amplification of reference gene primers within the assay. Sequence reads were collapsed and filtered to measure the absolute abundance of every unique TCRbeta CDR3 rearrangement. For each sample, productive Simpson clonality was calculated by taking the square root of Simpson's diversity index across productive rearrangements. TCRdb holds this immuneACCESS table with in-frame rearrangements only. Some clones are missing; in checked studies, unresolved V genes explain under half, and the rest has no known cause. V and J calls and clone size are as listed in that table; D and trimming were resolved from the DNA. The sample table contains approximately 15,000 clones; only one count was recorded for roughly four fifths of them. Around 25% of the sample lies in the top ten.

The collaborating institutions used their own protocols to collect whole blood in K2EDTA tubes. Collaborator samples were shipped for TCRbeta analysis as frozen whole blood, isolated PBMCs, or DNA extracted from either sample type. Note on this clone: Its target antigen remains unknown. No base quality values were provided; no much bigger clone lies one nucleotide off.

Sequencing was performed on peripheral blood. This TCR was recovered from a man aged 35 to 55 with active or convalescent COVID-19. This receptor chain uses TRBV5-1 and TRBJ2-7; 9 junctional bases match TRBD1. CDR3 reads: CASSLGDRVYEQYF. The DNA sequence is given as TGCGCCAGCAGCTTGGGGGACAGGGTCTACGAGCAGTACTTC. Joined to the reference TRBV5-1 and TRBJ2-7 proteins, this CDR3 gives the full variable domain: KAGVTQTPRYLIKTRGQQVTLSCSPISGHRSVSWYQQTPGQGLQFLFEYFSETQRNKGNFPGRFSGRQFSNSRSEMNVSTLELGDSALYLCASSLGDRVYEQYFGPGTRLTVT.